The 32 T cell receptor beta chains below all came from one sample that was sequenced in a study of shared clonotypes between healthy human individuals. Here immunoSEQ multiplex PCR was the method, and the copy in TCRdb shows in-frame clones only, minus some. The sample yields around 1.6 million clones, 95% to 99% seen once. The sample consisted of naive CD4+ T cells sorted from blood. Subset denoted: CD45RA+ positively selected. The receptors shown here come from a man aged 30-40 years in good health.

As to this clone: This sample includes further DNA sequences coding for the same CDR3. The chain has TRBV6-5 and TRBJ2-7; D gene unclear. Per the germline V gene, CDR1 is MNHEY and CDR2 is SVGAGI. Trimming took off 3 bases at V and 5 bases at J, with 11 bases between the two ends. The CDR3 runs to 13 residues. The CDR3: CASSYPGRDEQYF. The CDR3 DNA reads as TGTGCCAGCAGTTATCCCGGCCGGGACGAGCAGTACTTC.

This clone was counted once. The chain employs TRBV18 and TRBJ2-5; D is possibly TRBD1 (6 bases). Germline values: CDR1 KGHSH, CDR2 LQKENI. The V end was cut by 6 bases, the J end by 2 bases, with 16 bases between. This CDR3 contains 15 residues. CDR3: CASSPQTGPQETQYF. The CDR3 nucleotides are TGTGCCAGCTCCCCCCAAACAGGGCCACAAGAGACCCAGTACTTC.

V is TRBV5-1 and J is TRBJ2-1, with a possible D match to TRBD2 (6 bases). The germline gives CDR1 SGHRS, CDR2 YFSETQ. CDR3 size: 15 residues. V dropped 0 bases and J dropped 5 bases, with 12 bases sitting between them. CDR3 nucleotides: TGCGCCAGCAGCTTGGGCGGGAAAGTGAACAATGAGCAGTTCTTC. This translates into CASSLGGKVNNEQFF. The variable domain in full, with the rest retrieved from reference TRBV5-1 and TRBJ2-1, is KAGVTQTPRYLIKTRGQQVTLSCSPISGHRSVSWYQQTPGQGLQFLFEYFSETQRNKGNFPGRFSGRQFSNSRSEMNVSTLELGDSALYLCASSLGGKVNNEQFFGPGTRLTVL.

The rearrangement links TRBV29-1 to TRBJ2-2, with TRBD2 identical over 7 bases. Germline V gives CDR1 SQVTM, CDR2 ANQGSEA. This CDR3 contains 15 residues. Unmatched junction bases numbered 16, after V lost 7 bases and J lost 8 bases. CDR3 nucleotides: TGCAGCGGAGTAAAGGCTAGCGGTCCCTTGGGGGAGCTGTTTTTT. It codes for CSGVKASGPLGELFF.

The gene calls are TRBV5-1 and TRBJ2-7; 9 bases line up with TRBD2. The CDR3 spans 16 residues. Trimming cost V 0 bases and J 2 bases; bases outside gene matches: 6. Germline V gene lookup returns CDR1 SGHRS and CDR2 YFSETQ. The DNA for the CDR3 is TGCGCCAGCAGCTTGGAAGCGACTAGCGGAACCTACGAGCAGTACTTC. Its translation is CASSLEATSGTYEQYF.

The chain has TRBV2 and TRBJ2-5, with D possibly TRBD2 on 5 matching bases. This CDR3 has 17 residues. Trimming shortened V by 1 base and J by 2 bases, and 17 bases separated the two germline ends. Germline values: CDR1 SNHLY, CDR2 FYNNEI. CDR3 amino acids: CASSEVPGGPKQETQYF. The CDR3 bases are TGTGCCAGCAGTGAAGTGCCTGGCGGGCCAAAACAAGAGACCCAGTACTTC.

V usage is TRBV7-2 and J usage is TRBJ2-6, with D possibly TRBD1 on 6 matching bases. This CDR3 comprises 16 residues. Trimming took off 1 base at V and 2 bases at J, with 9 bases between the two ends. Germline-derived CDR1 and CDR2 are SGHTA and FQGNSA. This chain's CDR3 is CASSLEGGAGANVLTF. DNA for the CDR3: TGTGCCAGCAGCTTAGAAGGGGGTGCTGGGGCCAACGTCCTGACTTTC.

This clone was counted a single time. V and J are TRBV20-1 and TRBJ2-5, with D possibly being TRBD2 (6 bases). Germline lookup yields CDR1 DFQATT and CDR2 SNEGSKA (reference sequence). The CDR3 sequence is 11 residues long. V lost 7 bases, J lost 4 bases, and 10 bases lay in between. CDR3 in amino acids: CSVGSGETQYF. The CDR3 nucleotides are TGCAGTGTGGGTAGCGGAGAGACCCAGTACTTC.

This chain connects TRBV15 to TRBJ1-3, with D unresolved. V shed 5 bases and J shed 2 bases, with 13 bases lying between them. Germline V CDR1 and CDR2: LNHNV, YYDKDF (reference sequence). This CDR3 has 15 amino acids. CDR3 region: CATSVRGLTGNTIYF. The CDR3 region has the DNA TGTGCCACCAGCGTCCGGGGTTTGACTGGAAACACCATATATTTT.

This clone occurred once. The rearrangement joins TRBV5-1 to TRBJ1-1, with D possibly matching TRBD1 (5 bases). The CDR3 runs 16 residues. V shed 0 bases and J shed 0 bases, with 12 bases lying between them. CDR1 and CDR2 from the germline V gene are SGHRS and YFSETQ. The CDR3 DNA sequence: TGCGCCAGCAGCTTGGCCGTGGGGCAAGTGAACACTGAAGCTTTCTTT. Amino acids: CASSLAVGQVNTEAFF.

V gene TRBV11-3 combines with J gene TRBJ1-1; D is unresolved. Deletions cut 1 base from V and 2 bases from J, with 11 bases between. Looked up from germline, CDR1 is SGHNT and CDR2 is YENEEA. The CDR3 is made up of 15 amino acids. DNA of the CDR3: TGTGCCAGCAGCTTAGGAATAGGGCTCAACACTGAAGCTTTCTTT. Its translation is CASSLGIGLNTEAFF. The full variable domain, in which reference TRBV11-3 and TRBJ1-1 provide the parts outside the CDR3, is EAGVVQSPRYKIIEKKQPVAFWCNPISGHNTLYWYLQNLGQGPELLIRYENEEAVDDSQLPKDRFSAERLKGVDSTLKIQPAELGDSAVYLCASSLGIGLNTEAFFGQGTRLTVV.

The chain has TRBV6-1 and TRBJ1-3, with D unclear. Per germline, CDR1 MNHNS and CDR2 SASEGT. This CDR3 comprises 15 residues. V was shortened by 7 bases and J by 0 bases, with 13 bases between the two germline ends. CDR3 in DNA: TGTGCCAGCACCCCTGACGGACTCTCTGGAAACACCATATATTTT. Protein product: CASTPDGLSGNTIYF.

The V and J genes are TRBV7-8 and TRBJ2-7, with D tentatively TRBD2 (6 bases). Germline CDR1 and CDR2: SGHVS and FQNEAQ. CDR3 size: 13 residues. The V and J ends lost 3 bases and 4 bases respectively, with 10 bases between them. The CDR3, as DNA: TGTGCCAGCAGCTTGGATGGACTATACGAGCAGTACTTC. This sequence encodes CASSLDGLYEQYF.

V gene TRBV9 combines with J gene TRBJ1-1; D is ambiguous. The length of the CDR3 is 14 residues. V was clipped by 3 bases and J by 7 bases, with 16 bases between them. The germline V gene encodes CDR1 SGDLS and CDR2 YYNGEE. The CDR3 DNA follows: TGTGCCAGCAGCGAGACCCCGTACGGGAGTGAAGCTTTCTTT. Protein sequence: CASSETPYGSEAFF.

The CDR3 DNA sequence: TGCGCCAGCAGCCAATGGATCGAGTACAATGAGCAGTTCTTC. Its protein is CASSQWIEYNEQFF. This sequence joins TRBV4-3 and TRBJ2-1; D ambiguous. CDR3 length: 14 residues. Germline lookup yields CDR1 LGHNA and CDR2 YSLEER. V lost 2 bases to trimming and J lost 4 bases, with 9 bases between them.

CDR3 bases: TGTGCCAGCACGGGACCGGATCAGCCCCAGCATTTT. Translated: CASTGPDQPQHF. The chain joins TRBV6-1 to TRBJ1-5, with D perhaps TRBD1 (5 bases). Germline CDR1 reads MNHNS; CDR2 reads SASEGT. The CDR3 has 12 amino acids. V lost 7 bases, J lost 5 bases, and 9 bases lay in between.

The chain joins TRBV7-2 to TRBJ2-5; D possibly corresponds to TRBD1 (6 bases). The CDR3 is 12 residues long. The ends were cut back, 8 bases at V and 10 bases at J, with 17 bases in the middle. CDR1 SGHTA and CDR2 FQGNSA come from the germline V gene. The CDR3 loop is CASGKGRDNQYF. The CDR3 DNA reads TGTGCCAGCGGCAAGGGACGGGACAACCAGTACTTC.

The CDR3 spells CASSLEGAGSNTEAFF. The CDR3 region has the DNA TGCGCCAGCAGCTTGGAGGGCGCGGGGTCGAACACTGAAGCTTTCTTT. This rearrangement joins TRBV5-1 to TRBJ1-1; the D is unclear. The V gene lost 0 bases and the J gene lost 1 base, with 13 bases spanning the gap. The CDR3 consists of 16 residues. Germline CDR1 is SGHRS and CDR2 is YFSETQ.

The chain joins TRBV30 to TRBJ1-4; 7 bases fit TRBD1. V dropped 5 bases and J dropped 6; count of bases not matched to a gene: 0. CDR3 length equals 11 residues. Germline V gene data show CDR1 as GTSNPN and CDR2 as SVGIG (reference sequence). CDR3 DNA sequence: TGTGCCTGGGACAGGGATGAAAAACTGTTTTTT. Protein product: CAWDRDEKLFF.

The chain has TRBV6-6 and TRBJ1-2; unclear D gene. Germline-derived CDR1 and CDR2 are MNHNY and SVGAGI (reference sequence). Trimming shortened V by 6 bases and J by 8 bases, and 13 bases separated the two germline ends. CDR3 size: 12 residues. CDR3 sequence reads: CASRQTSRGYTF. For the CDR3, the DNA is TGTGCCAGCAGGCAAACGTCGAGGGGCTACACCTTC.

This chain links TRBV5-1 with TRBJ2-1; D is unclear. The CDR3 is made up of 15 amino acids. From germline, CDR1 is SGHRS and CDR2 YFSETQ. With 1 base removed from V and 1 base from J, the gap between germline ends came to 9 bases. Here the CDR3 DNA reads TGCGCCAGCAGCTTGAATGCAGGATCCTACAATGAGCAGTTCTTC. It specifies CASSLNAGSYNEQFF.

The V and J genes are TRBV29-1 and TRBJ2-7; 10 nucleotides agree with TRBD1. The CDR3 is made up of 15 amino acids. J lost 7 bases, V lost 4 bases, and 13 bases had no gene match. Germline-derived CDR1 and CDR2 are SQVTM and ANQGSEA. The CDR3 here is CSVGTDDWDRGEQYF. Here the CDR3 DNA reads TGCAGCGTTGGGACAGACGATTGGGACAGGGGAGAGCAGTACTTC.

V gene TRBV5-1 combines with J gene TRBJ2-2; the match to TRBD2 covers 8 bases. Trimming took 4 bases from V and 3 from J; bases not matched to a gene: 11. The germline CDR1 and CDR2 sequences are SGHRS and YFSETQ. The CDR3 is 17 residues long. CDR3 coding DNA: TGCGCCAGCAGCCCCTCTATAGCGGGATATTACACCGGGGAGCTGTTTTTT. Translating it yields CASSPSIAGYYTGELFF. The entire variable domain, with the rest obtained from reference TRBV5-1 and TRBJ2-2, is as follows: KAGVTQTPRYLIKTRGQQVTLSCSPISGHRSVSWYQQTPGQGLQFLFEYFSETQRNKGNFPGRFSGRQFSNSRSEMNVSTLELGDSALYLCASSPSIAGYYTGELFFGEGSRLTVL.

The chain is built from TRBV29-1 and TRBJ2-7; possibly TRBD2 for D (6 bases). The CDR3 totals 13 residues. Germline V gene data show CDR1 as SQVTM and CDR2 as ANQGSEA. V lost 6 bases and J 3 bases, leaving 15 bases between the germline ends. CDR3 coding DNA: TGCAGCGTCCGCCGGGACTCGAGCTACGAGCAGTACTTC. Residues: CSVRRDSSYEQYF.

On this clone itself: At the DNA level, this CDR3 is encoded by other sequences in the same sample as well. V is TRBV5-6 and J is TRBJ2-3, with D maybe TRBD2 (6 bases). CDR1 is SGHDT and CDR2 is YYEEEE in the germline V gene. The CDR3 covers 13 residues. Trimming removed 1 base from V and 3 bases from J, with 6 bases in between. CDR3 sequence (DNA): TGTGCCAGCAGCTTGCGGGGGACAGATACGCAGTATTTT. This translates into CASSLRGTDTQYF.

In its sample, this clone was seen once. The J gene is TRBJ2-1, the V gene TRBV6-1; TRBD1 might be the D (6 bases). The CDR3 spans 13 residues. The V and J ends lost 10 bases and 6 bases respectively, with 16 bases between them. The germline V gene has CDR1 MNHNS and CDR2 SASEGT. In DNA, the CDR3 is TGTGCCATCAGAGGATCAGGGGTCAATGAGCAGTTCTTC. Translated: CAIRGSGVNEQFF.

The CDR3 sequence: CASSLGPERQPQHF. CDR3 bases: TGCGCCAGCAGCTTGGGGCCAGAGAGGCAGCCCCAGCATTTT. This chain joins TRBV5-1 and TRBJ1-5, with no clear D. The CDR3 covers 14 residues. V gave up 0 bases and J gave up 7 bases, with 11 bases separating them. Germline CDR1 SGHRS, CDR2 YFSETQ.

With respect to this clone: This specimen includes other DNA sequences encoding the same CDR3. The chain has TRBV18 and TRBJ2-3, with D unresolved. CDR1 is KGHSH and CDR2 is LQKENI in the germline V gene. The CDR3 spans 14 residues. V dropped 1 base and J dropped 1 base, with 6 bases sitting between them. The CDR3 loop is CASSPRQGTDTQYF. In DNA, the CDR3 is TGTGCCAGCTCACCACGACAAGGCACAGATACGCAGTATTTT.

The chain combines TRBV6-5 with TRBJ2-7; 9 positions match TRBD1. The J segment lost 0 bases and the V segment lost 6 bases, leaving 6 bases of the junction unmatched. The CDR3 extends over 15 amino acids. The germline CDR1 and CDR2 sequences are MNHEY and SVGAGI. The CDR3 region has the DNA TGTGCCAGCAGCAGCACAGGGGGCGGCTCCTACGAGCAGTACTTC. It translates to CASSSTGGGSYEQYF.

The chain has TRBV14 and TRBJ1-1, with D possibly being TRBD1 (5 bases). Germline V CDR1 and CDR2: SGHDN, FVKESK. The CDR3 loop spans 17 amino acids. The ends were cut back, 1 base at V and 0 bases at J, with 15 bases in the middle. This chain's CDR3 is CASSQGRRGGMNTEAFF. The CDR3 DNA reads as TGTGCCAGCAGCCAAGGCAGGAGGGGTGGCATGAACACTGAAGCTTTCTTT.

The chain joins TRBV5-8 to TRBJ2-1; 9 nucleotides match TRBD2. The trim removed 2 bases at V and 5 bases at J, leaving 8 bases unmatched. Germline V gene data show CDR1 as SGHTS and CDR2 as YDEGEE. This CDR3 contains 16 residues. The DNA of the CDR3 is TGTGCCAGCAGCTTCTTCAGGGAGCGGGAGGACAATGAGCAGTTCTTC. This encodes CASSFFREREDNEQFF.

This sequence joins TRBV27 and TRBJ1-4, with 8 bases matching TRBD1. After removal of 5 bases from V and 4 bases from J, the junction contained 6 bases not matched to a gene. CDR1 is MNHEY, CDR2 SMNVEV, per germline (reference sequence). The CDR3 extends over 15 amino acids. The CDR3: CASSERTGFNEKLFF. Written as DNA, the CDR3 is TGTGCCAGCAGTGAACGGACAGGGTTTAATGAAAAACTGTTTTTT. The entire variable domain, with the rest obtained from reference TRBV27 and TRBJ1-4, is as follows: EAQVTQNPRYLITVTGKKLTVTCSQNMNHEYMSWYRQDPGLGLRQIYYSMNVEVTDKGDVPEGYKVSRKEKRNFPLILESPSPNQTSLYFCASSERTGFNEKLFFGSGTQLSVL.